This is a list of T cell receptor beta chains from one sample in a study of T cells in Graves' hyperthyroidism and ophthalmopathy. TCRdb reanalysed the multiplex PCR reads using MiXCR and keeps one entry per CDR3 protein. The sample lists 500,000 to 600,000 distinct CDR3 sequences, approximately 15% occurring once. Specimen: blood. These receptor sequences come from a woman aged 18-29 years with Graves' hyperthyroidism. Both conserved end residues are part of each CDR3. D genes are given only for firm matches. Expanded clones get a size class; other rows say once, few or many, or leave the size out.

v_gene	abundance	d_gene	len	j_gene	CDR3aa	CDR3nt
TRBV5-1	.	.	16	TRBJ2-2	CASSLRGAWDTGELFF	TGCGCCAGCAGCTTGCGGGGAGCGTGGGACACCGGGGAGCTGTTTTTT
TRBV9	many	.	15	TRBJ2-3	CASSFRLVNTDTQYF	TGTGCCAGCAGCTTTCGACTAGTAAACACAGATACGCAGTATTTT
TRBV27	few	TRBD2	15	TRBJ2-1	CASSSLAGADNEQFF	TGTGCCAGCAGTTCCCTAGCGGGGGCCGACAATGAGCAGTTCTTC
TRBV10-1	.	.	8	TRBJ2-7	CARKEQYF	TGCGCCCGGAAGGAGCAGTACTTC
TRBV9	few	TRBD1	15	TRBJ1-3	CASSVDTGAGNTIYF	TGTGCCAGCAGCGTAGACACAGGGGCTGGAAACACCATATATTTT
TRBV7-8	.	.	11	TRBJ1-2	CASSLGTGYTF	TGTGCCAGCAGCCTGGGGACGGGCTACACCTTC
TRBV2	many	.	14	TRBJ2-3	CASRATDYTDTQYF	TGTGCCAGCAGGGCGACAGACTACACAGATACGCAGTATTTT
TRBV12-3/TRBV12-4	many	TRBD2	17	TRBJ2-3	CASSQTSGRAGTDTQYF	TGTGCCAGCAGTCAGACTAGCGGGAGAGCCGGGACAGATACGCAGTATTTT
TRBV20-1	many	.	14	TRBJ1-1	CSARATGSNTEAFF	TGCAGTGCTAGGGCCACGGGCTCCAACACTGAAGCTTTCTTT
TRBV7-9	many	.	12	TRBJ1-2	CASSFWTDGYTF	TGTGCCAGCAGCTTCTGGACGGATGGCTACACCTTC
TRBV7-2	.	.	13	TRBJ2-5	CASSSSPSGTQYF	TGTGCCAGCAGCTCTAGCCCCTCGGGGACCCAGTACTTC
TRBV28	.	.	14	TRBJ2-7	CASSLGAGTYEQYF	TGTGCCAGCAGTTTAGGGGCAGGGACCTACGAGCAGTACTTC
TRBV27	few	.	14	TRBJ1-1	CASSLAGVVTEAFF	TGTGCCAGCAGTTTAGCCGGGGTTGTCACTGAAGCTTTCTTT
TRBV27	many	.	13	TRBJ2-1	CASSLRRFYEQFF	TGTGCCAGCAGTTTACGCAGGTTCTATGAGCAGTTCTTC
TRBV6-2/TRBV6-3	.	.	16	TRBJ1-2	CASSGTKASGSYGYTF	TGTGCCAGCTCCGGGACTAAGGCCTCCGGCTCCTATGGCTACACCTTC
TRBV7-3	few	.	14	TRBJ2-2	CASSLGVATGELFF	TGTGCCAGCAGCTTGGGGGTTGCCACCGGGGAGCTGTTTTTT
TRBV29-1	many	.	13	TRBJ2-1	CSVEGTAYNEQFF	TGCAGCGTTGAGGGGACGGCCTACAATGAGCAGTTCTTC
TRBV6-2/TRBV6-3	.	.	11	TRBJ1-1	CASSYSKEAFF	TGTGCCAGCAGTTACTCCAAGGAAGCTTTCTTT